The clone carrying this T cell receptor beta chain has just one count. The antigen is undetermined. The data stem from a study of shared clonotypes between healthy human individuals. The overall study: Ranging from 18 to 49 in age, donors were two women and a few men. CD4 naive and CD4 memory each took three plates per donor, while CD8 naive took two and CD8 memory one. The study, taken as a whole, reports: Sampling included only blood; tissue repertoires likely differ.

V lost 2 bases and J lost 7, with 15 bases in between. Germline-derived CDR1 and CDR2 are MNHEY and SVGAGI. The CDR3 is 14 amino acids. Original processing methods: Filtering differed for immunoSEQ, which gave only junction sequences without quality scores. Assay used: immunoSEQ multiplex PCR; TCRdb lists only in-frame clones, some missing. Clone size and the V and J calls come from that table; the DNA yielded D and trimming. The sample lists more than 2 million clones; around 95% were seen once. Sequenced input: naive CD4+ T cells sorted from blood. The subset is: CD45RA+ positively selected. The chain carries TRBV6-5 and TRBJ2-7; TRBD2 might be the D (6 bases). This clonotype was sampled from a man younger than 30 in good health. CDR3 coding DNA: TGTGCCAGCAGTTACGACGCGGGGAGAGGGGAGCAGTACTTC. This codes for CASSYDAGRGEQYF.